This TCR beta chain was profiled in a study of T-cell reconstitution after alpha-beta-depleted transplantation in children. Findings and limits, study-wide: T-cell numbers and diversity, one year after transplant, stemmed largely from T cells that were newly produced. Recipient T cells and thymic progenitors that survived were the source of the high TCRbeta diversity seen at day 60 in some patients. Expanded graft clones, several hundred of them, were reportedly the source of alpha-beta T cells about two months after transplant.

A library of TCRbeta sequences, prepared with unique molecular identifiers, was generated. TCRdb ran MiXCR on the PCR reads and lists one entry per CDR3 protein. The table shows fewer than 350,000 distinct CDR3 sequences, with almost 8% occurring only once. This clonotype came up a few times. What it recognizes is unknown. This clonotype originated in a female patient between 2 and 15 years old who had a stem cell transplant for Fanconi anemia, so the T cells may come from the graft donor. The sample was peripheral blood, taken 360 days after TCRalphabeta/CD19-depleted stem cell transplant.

CDR3 coding DNA: TGTGCCAGCAGTGTTGACAGGGGGTTGCAGTTCTTC. Its translation is CASSVDRGLQFF. V gene TRBV2 combines with J gene TRBJ2-1; 9 positions agree with TRBD1. V lost 4 bases to trimming and J lost 12 bases; unmatched junction nucleotides: 4. This CDR3 has 12 residues. The germline V gene encodes CDR1 SNHLY and CDR2 FYNNEI.